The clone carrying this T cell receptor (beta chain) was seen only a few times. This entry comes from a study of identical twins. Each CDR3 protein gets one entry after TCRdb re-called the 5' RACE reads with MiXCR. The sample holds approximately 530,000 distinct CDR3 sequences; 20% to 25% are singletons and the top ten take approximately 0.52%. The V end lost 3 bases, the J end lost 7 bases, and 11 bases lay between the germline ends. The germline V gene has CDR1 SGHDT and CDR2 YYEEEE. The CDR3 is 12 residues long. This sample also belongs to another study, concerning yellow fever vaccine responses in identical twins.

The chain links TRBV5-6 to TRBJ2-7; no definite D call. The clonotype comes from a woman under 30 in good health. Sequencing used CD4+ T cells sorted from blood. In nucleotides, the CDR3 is TGTGCCAGCAGCTGGGTCGTCGGTGAGCAGTACTTC. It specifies CASSWVVGEQYF.